The rows below give T cell receptor beta chains drawn from one sample of a study of T cell responses to AZD1222 COVID-19 vaccine. TCRdb keeps only in-frame clones here, not all; method: immunoSEQ multiplex PCR. The repertoire holds more than 80,000 clones, with 88% as singletons. This specimen was peripheral blood, taken on day 0 of AZD1222 vaccination. The receptors were sampled from an adult in good health. Both conserved end residues are part of each CDR3.

CDR3aa	v_gene	j_gene
CASTPLLDRAISF	TRBV28	TRBJ1-2
CASSQGLGISNQPQHF	TRBV3-1/TRBV3-2	TRBJ1-5
CASKQQGEREKLFF	TRBV27	TRBJ1-4
CAWSVRNYGYTF	TRBV30	TRBJ1-2
CASSEWTSGRSEQYF	TRBV2	TRBJ2-7
CATSKRPGVGAYEQYF	TRBV15	TRBJ2-7
CASSPRVLAGNEQFF	TRBV7-9	TRBJ2-1
CASSTRTSGSHETQYF	TRBV27	TRBJ2-5
CASSLQRAGPQYF	TRBV4-3	TRBJ2-3
CASSYDRAGEKLFF	TRBV6-5	TRBJ1-4
CATEMNTEAFF	TRBV2	TRBJ1-1
CASSFTGGNTGELFF	TRBV5-1	TRBJ2-2
CASSFLGRAEKLFF	TRBV11-2	TRBJ1-4
CASSLATGLPNEKLFF	TRBV11-1	TRBJ1-4
CASSSDLGKSAFF	TRBV7-9	TRBJ1-1
CASIVGGGAFF	TRBV19	TRBJ1-1
CASSVGRERRNEQFF	TRBV9	TRBJ2-1
CASRGQGQTYGYTF	TRBV27	TRBJ1-2
CASRHIDRVSYGYTF	TRBV5-6	TRBJ1-2
CASSESPGSTEAFF	TRBV10-1	TRBJ1-1
CASRNRDYQETQYF	TRBV6-5	TRBJ2-5
CASSLLGDAGNEQFF	TRBV5-1	TRBJ2-1
CASSMGFPGTNYGYTF	TRBV19	TRBJ1-2
CASSPGTGGAYEQYF	TRBV7-9	TRBJ2-7
CASTPRPVNTEAFF	TRBV28	TRBJ1-1
CASSTPGQTYEQYF	TRBV19	TRBJ2-7
CASSKQGGNGELFF	TRBV6-6	TRBJ2-2
CASSQAPGQQETQYF	TRBV4-1	TRBJ2-5
CSVDYNYEQYF	TRBV29-1	TRBJ2-7
CASSLYPQGAGTDTQYF	TRBV28	TRBJ2-3
CASSKTGKGGQPQHF	TRBV19	TRBJ1-5
CATDGITEAFF	TRBV28	TRBJ1-1
CATRDRTYEQYF	TRBV10-3	TRBJ2-7
CASSQVGDGAYEQYF	TRBV4-1	TRBJ2-7
CASSLRDRLLETQYF	TRBV7-8	TRBJ2-5
CAISVGQGLGEQYF	TRBV10-3	TRBJ2-7
CASSAGGVSSYEQYF	TRBV7-9	TRBJ2-7
CASSLIGAGQPQHF	TRBV27	TRBJ1-5
CASSPRSRGGYGYTF	TRBV4-1	TRBJ1-2
CASSQQSSYNEQFF	TRBV6-5	TRBJ2-1
CASSLTTDTQYF	TRBV5-1	TRBJ2-3
CASSLTPTGSYGYTF	TRBV27	TRBJ1-2
CASTKTGAKGNTIYF	TRBV28	TRBJ1-3